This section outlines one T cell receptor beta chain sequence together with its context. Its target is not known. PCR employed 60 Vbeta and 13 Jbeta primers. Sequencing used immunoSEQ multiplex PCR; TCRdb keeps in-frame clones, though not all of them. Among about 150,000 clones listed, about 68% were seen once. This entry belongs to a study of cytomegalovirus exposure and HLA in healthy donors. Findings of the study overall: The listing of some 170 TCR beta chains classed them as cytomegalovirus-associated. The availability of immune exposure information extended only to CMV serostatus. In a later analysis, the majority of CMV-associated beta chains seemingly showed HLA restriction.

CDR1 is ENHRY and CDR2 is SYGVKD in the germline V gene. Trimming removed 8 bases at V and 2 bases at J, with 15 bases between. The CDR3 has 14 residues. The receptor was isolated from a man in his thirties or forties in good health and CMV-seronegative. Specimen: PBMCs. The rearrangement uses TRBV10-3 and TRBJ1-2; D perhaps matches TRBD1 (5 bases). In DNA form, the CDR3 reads TGTGCCATCCTCGATTCGGGGGAGAACTATGGCTACACCTTC. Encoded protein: CAILDSGENYGYTF.